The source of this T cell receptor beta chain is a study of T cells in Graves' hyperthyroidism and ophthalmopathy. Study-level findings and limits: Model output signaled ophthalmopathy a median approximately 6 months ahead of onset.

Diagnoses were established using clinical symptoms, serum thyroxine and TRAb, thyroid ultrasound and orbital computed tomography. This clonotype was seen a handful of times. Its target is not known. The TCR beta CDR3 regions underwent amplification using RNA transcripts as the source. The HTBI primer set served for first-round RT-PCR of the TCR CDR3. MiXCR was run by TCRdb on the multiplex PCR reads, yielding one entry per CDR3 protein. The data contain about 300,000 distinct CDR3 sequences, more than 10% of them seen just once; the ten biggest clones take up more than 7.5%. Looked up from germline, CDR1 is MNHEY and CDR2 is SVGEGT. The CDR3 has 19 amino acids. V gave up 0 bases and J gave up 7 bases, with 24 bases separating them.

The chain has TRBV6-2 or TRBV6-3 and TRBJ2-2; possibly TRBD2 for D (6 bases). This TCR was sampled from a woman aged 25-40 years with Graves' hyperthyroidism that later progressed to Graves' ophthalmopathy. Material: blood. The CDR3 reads CASSYSGIGGRKFDGELFF. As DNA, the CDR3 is TGTGCCAGCAGTTACTCGGGGATCGGAGGGCGGAAGTTCGACGGGGAGCTGTTTTTT.